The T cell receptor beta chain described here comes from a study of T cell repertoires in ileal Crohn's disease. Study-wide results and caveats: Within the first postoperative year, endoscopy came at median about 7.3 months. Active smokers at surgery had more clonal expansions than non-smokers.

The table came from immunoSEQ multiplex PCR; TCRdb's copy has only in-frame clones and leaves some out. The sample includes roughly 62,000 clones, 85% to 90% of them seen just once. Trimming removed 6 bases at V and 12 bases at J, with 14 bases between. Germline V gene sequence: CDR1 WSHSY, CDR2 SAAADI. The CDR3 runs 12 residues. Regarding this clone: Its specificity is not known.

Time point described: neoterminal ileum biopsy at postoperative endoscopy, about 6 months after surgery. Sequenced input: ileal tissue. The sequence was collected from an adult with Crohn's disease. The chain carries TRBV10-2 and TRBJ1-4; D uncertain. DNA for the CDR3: TGCGCCAGCAGCCAGTCCCCAATGGAACTGTTTTTT. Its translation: CASSQSPMELFF.